This record looks at one TCR beta chain sequence and its context. These data belong to a study of blood T cell repertoires in COVID-19. Background on the study: PBMCs, B-cell-depleted T cells, or T cells provided the cDNA or gDNA that made up the material.

Germline lookup yields CDR1 ENHRY and CDR2 SYGVKD. The germline V and J ends were trimmed by 7 bases and 2 bases, with 13 bases remaining between them. CDR3 length: 14 residues. This table comes from immunoSEQ multiplex PCR, and its TCRdb copy is limited to in-frame clones, with some not included. Among about 210,000 clones listed, around 81% were seen once. This clonotype was sampled from a man in his thirties or forties with acute COVID-19. Specimen: PBMCs or T cells enriched from blood (not recorded which). J is TRBJ2-3 and V is TRBV10-3; possibly TRBD1 for D (5 bases). This CDR3 reads CAIKGPNPTDTQYF. In DNA form, the CDR3 reads TGTGCCATCAAGGGGCCTAACCCCACAGATACGCAGTATTTT.